Sequencing of this T cell receptor beta chain was carried out in a study of OX40 agonist ivuxolimab in advanced cancers. On the study more broadly: Mean age approximately 61 years, range roughly 20 to 85; just over 80% male. Study observations and caveats: Researchers report that CD8+ T cells had, on average, more expanded clones than CD4+.

Measured with immunoSEQ multiplex PCR; TCRdb has only the in-frame clones, and not every one. The sample has 90,000 to 100,000 clones, about 85% seen once; the top ten hold 3% to 4%. The length of the CDR3 is 16 residues. Germline CDR1 and CDR2: LNHNV and YYDKDF (reference sequence). Trimming pared 2 bases from V and 0 bases from J, leaving 8 bases between. This clone was detected only once. Its antigen is not identified. The starting material was CD4+ or CD8+ T cells sorted from blood, obtained in a trial of the OX40 agonist ivuxolimab. This sequence originates from an adult with an advanced solid tumor such as melanoma, head and neck, liver or kidney cancer. The chain couples TRBV15 to TRBJ1-6, with D hard to call. CDR3 nucleotide sequence: TGTGCCACCAGCAGACCACCTAGCTCCTATAATTCACCCCTCCACTTT. It encodes CATSRPPSSYNSPLHF.